The 2 T cell receptor beta chains reported below all come from one sample, sequenced in a study of chemoradiotherapy in HPV16-positive cancers. Some clones are missing from TCRdb's copy, which holds only in-frame ones; the method was immunoSEQ multiplex PCR. The sample has some 22,000 clones, roughly 87% seen once. Sample: blood, taken from a patient who underwent chemoradiotherapy. These TCRs come from a human donor with HPV-associated anogenital cancer.

V usage is TRBV20-1 and J usage is TRBJ2-3, with D possibly being TRBD2 (6 bases). Trimming took 5 bases from V and 6 from J, leaving 9 bases between them. CDR3 size: 11 residues. CDR1 and CDR2 from the germline V gene are DFQATT and SNEGSKA (reference sequence). CDR3 loop: CSAGGVDTQYF. The CDR3 bases are TGCAGTGCTGGCGGGGTTGATACGCAGTATTTT.

The chain combines TRBV7-9 with TRBJ2-1, with 9 bases that match TRBD2. V dropped 0 bases and J dropped 6; count of bases not matched to a gene: 9. The CDR3 is made up of 17 amino acids. The V gene's germline CDR1 is SEHNR and CDR2 FQNEAQ (reference sequence). The CDR3: CASSLAAGTSSLNEQFF. Written as DNA, the CDR3 is TGTGCCAGCAGCTTAGCGGCCGGGACTAGCTCCCTCAATGAGCAGTTCTTC. The variable domain in full, with the rest retrieved from reference TRBV7-9 and TRBJ2-1, is DTGVSQNPRHKITKRGQNVTFRCDPISEHNRLYWYRQTLGQGPEFLTYFQNEAQLEKSRLLSDRFSAERPKGSFSTLEIQRTEQGDSAMYLCASSLAAGTSSLNEQFFGPGTRLTVL.